This T cell receptor (beta chain) was found in a study of graft-versus-host responses after intestinal transplantation. Study overall: Every transplant recipient was induced with anti-thymocyte globulin, then maintained on tacrolimus and steroids for two to three years.

Only in-frame clones appear in the TCRdb table, and some are missing; sequencing was by immunoSEQ multiplex PCR. The sample has over 20,000 clones, 40% to 50% seen once. J gave up 3 bases and V 8 bases, and 9 bases lay outside the gene matches. This CDR3 spans 15 amino acids. CDR1 MNHEY and CDR2 SVGAGI come from the germline V gene. Study-wide points: Recipient marrow showed GvH clones, some seen first in ileum or blood.

This rearrangement joins TRBV6-5 to TRBJ2-7, with 11 positions matching TRBD1. The material was alloreactive CD4+ T cells from a mixed lymphocyte reaction culture, obtained before intestinal transplant. Specified subset: CFSE-low proliferating T cells sorted from roughly six-day pre-transplant mixed lymphocyte reaction (GvH or HvG direction). The receptor comes from a human patient who received an intestinal transplant. The CDR3, as DNA: TGTGCCAGCTCCCCTAAGGGGACAGGGGGCTACGAGCAGTACTTC. Its translation: CASSPKGTGGYEQYF.